This entry features one TCR beta chain sequence. From germline, CDR1 is SGHRS and CDR2 YFSETQ. CDR3 length: 16 amino acids. V shed 7 bases and J 4 bases; nucleotides not matched to a gene: 10. Method: immunoSEQ multiplex PCR; TCRdb's copy keeps in-frame clones and lacks some. The sample yields a few hundred thousand clones, 80% to 90% seen once. These data belong to a study of blood T cell repertoires in COVID-19. Sequenced: PBMCs or T cells enriched from blood (not recorded which). This TCR was recovered from a man in his thirties or forties who had recovered from COVID-19. This sequence joins TRBV5-1 and TRBJ2-5, with 13 bases matching TRBD2. The DNA of the CDR3 is TGCGCCAGCGCCACGACAGGACTAGCGGGAGTAGAGACCCAGTACTTC. Protein: CASATTGLAGVETQYF.